The 19 T cell receptor beta chains below all came from one sample that was sequenced in a study of spatial heterogeneity in lung cancer. Findings and caveats of the study: It was found that expanded intratumoral alpha and beta TCR counts tracked tumor mutation counts.

Indicated time point: sample taken at primary tumor resection. Each CDR3 protein gets one entry after TCRdb re-called the 5' RACE reads with MiXCR. This sample yields some 97,000 distinct CDR3 sequences, of which around 4.3% are seen a single time; about 20% belongs to the top ten. Which antigens these TCRs recognize remains unknown. Sequenced here: lung tumor tissue, sampled at surgery. All receptors derive from a male donor with early-stage non-small cell lung cancer.

In its sample, this clonotype was seen many times. The chain links TRBV11-2 to TRBJ2-1, with D possibly TRBD2 on 6 matching bases. V lost 4 bases and J lost 4, with 11 bases in between. The V gene's germline CDR1 is SGHAT and CDR2 FQNNGV. The CDR3 loop spans 14 amino acids. The CDR3, as DNA: TGTGCCAGCAGCTCTCACCGGGAGTACAATGAGCAGTTCTTC. Its protein product is CASSSHREYNEQFF.

J is TRBJ2-3 and V is TRBV7-8, with unresolved D. V dropped 1 base and J dropped 3 bases, with 14 bases sitting between them. The CDR3 is 16 amino acids. In germline, CDR1 is SGHVS, CDR2 FQNEAQ. CDR3 loop: CASSLVADWATDTQYF. The CDR3 bases are TGTGCCAGCAGCTTAGTGGCGGATTGGGCGACAGATACGCAGTATTTT.

As to this clonotype: This could be a read error, since a much larger clone is one nucleotide away. The chain uses TRBV2 and TRBJ2-7, with D tentatively TRBD1 (5 bases). The CDR3 runs to 13 residues. Trimming pared 8 bases from V and 2 bases from J, leaving 13 bases between. CDR1 is SNHLY and CDR2 is FYNNEI in the germline V gene. CDR3 nucleotides: TGTGCCAGCGGTGTACAGGACGCCTACGAGCAGTACTTC. It codes for CASGVQDAYEQYF. Variable domain in full (rest from reference TRBV2 and TRBJ2-7): EPEVTQTPSHQVTQMGQEVILRCVPISNHLYFYWYRQILGQKVEFLVSFYNNEISEKSEIFDDQFSVERPDGSNFTLKIRSTKLEDSAMYFCASGVQDAYEQYFGPGTRLTVT.

This clonotype has at least ten counts. The chain employs TRBV3-1 and TRBJ2-7; 10 nucleotides align to TRBD1. The germline V gene encodes CDR1 LGHDT and CDR2 YNNKEL (reference sequence). With 1 base clipped from V and 3 bases from J, the junction kept 6 bases outside the gene matches. This CDR3 region has 16 residues. CDR3: CASSQVAGTGDYEQYF. The CDR3 DNA sequence: TGTGCCAGCAGCCAAGTTGCCGGGACAGGGGACTACGAGCAGTACTTC.

Ten or more counts support this clonotype. The chain has TRBV9 and TRBJ2-3; D gene ambiguous. CDR1 is SGDLS and CDR2 is YYNGEE in the germline V gene. This CDR3 is built from 13 residues. The V gene lost 2 bases and the J gene lost 6 bases, with 10 bases spanning the gap. This chain's CDR3 is CASSVSPSDTQYF. DNA for the CDR3: TGTGCCAGCAGCGTTTCCCCGAGCGATACGCAGTATTTT.

This clonotype has ten or more counts. The rearrangement uses TRBV3-1 and TRBJ2-6; TRBD2 aligns across 9 bases. Trimming cost V 5 bases and J 0 bases; bases outside gene matches: 8. The germline gives CDR1 LGHDT, CDR2 YNNKEL (reference sequence). This CDR3 has 18 amino acids. The CDR3 DNA reads as TGTGCCAGCAGCGGTATGAGCGGGGGGAACTCTGGGGCCAACGTCCTGACTTTC. Protein: CASSGMSGGNSGANVLTF.

This clonotype was seen only a few times. This chain connects TRBV20-1 to TRBJ2-7; 8 nucleotides line up with TRBD1. Germline trimming cut 6 bases from V and 2 bases from J; bases unmatched to any gene: 12. The CDR3 totals 15 residues. Germline V gene lookup returns CDR1 DFQATT and CDR2 SNEGSKA (reference sequence). CDR3 bases: TGCAGTGCCGCGACCGGACAGGGACTTGCCTACGAGCAGTACTTC. Translated, it gives CSAATGQGLAYEQYF.

This clonotype was counted a few times. The CDR3 DNA reads TGTGCCAGCAGGCCTTACGGGCCGTCGGACGAGCAGTACTTC. Amino acids: CASRPYGPSDEQYF. The V call is TRBV7-9, the J call TRBJ2-7; D unclear. Germline CDR1 reads SEHNR; CDR2 reads FQNEAQ (reference sequence). The germline V and J ends were trimmed by 6 bases and 5 bases, with 17 bases remaining between them. CDR3 length equals 14 residues. The full variable domain, with the rest looked up from reference TRBV7-9 and TRBJ2-7, is DTGVSQNPRHKITKRGQNVTFRCDPISEHNRLYWYRQTLGQGPEFLTYFQNEAQLEKSRLLSDRFSAERPKGSFSTLEIQRTEQGDSAMYLCASRPYGPSDEQYFGPGTRLTVT.

The chain is built from TRBV28 and TRBJ1-1; D may be TRBD1 (5 bases). The CDR3 covers 14 residues. V lost 4 bases and J 3 bases, leaving 12 bases between the germline ends. Germline assignment: CDR1 MDHEN and CDR2 SYDVKM. Here the CDR3 DNA reads TGTGCCAGCAGTTCATGGGGCATCGACACTGAAGCTTTCTTT. Amino acid sequence: CASSSWGIDTEAFF.

This clonotype was counted many times. V gene TRBV20-1 combines with J gene TRBJ2-1; 9 nucleotides agree with TRBD2. This CDR3 comprises 14 residues. Germline CDR1 and CDR2: DFQATT and SNEGSKA (reference sequence). The trim removed 3 bases at V and 4 bases at J, leaving 4 bases unmatched. The CDR3: CSASSGRGYNEQFF. Written as DNA, the CDR3 is TGCAGTGCTAGTAGCGGGAGAGGTTACAATGAGCAGTTCTTC.

The chain employs TRBV12-3 or TRBV12-4 and TRBJ1-2; the D is unclear. V was trimmed by 5 bases and J by 4 bases, leaving 17 bases between them. The CDR3 runs 15 residues. The CDR3 loop reads CASSPGPSLFYGYTF. The CDR3 nucleotides are TGTGCCAGCAGTCCGGGCCCCAGTTTATTCTATGGCTACACCTTC.

This clonotype has a count of ten or more. The chain carries TRBV4-1 and TRBJ1-4, with 7 bases identical to TRBD1. Unmatched junction bases numbered 2, after V lost 3 bases and J lost 1 base. CDR1 is MGHRA, CDR2 YSYEKL, per germline. CDR3 length equals 15 residues. CDR3 sequence: CASSQYRGTNEKLFF. The CDR3 nucleotides are TGCGCCAGCAGCCAGTACAGGGGAACTAATGAAAAACTGTTTTTT.

Here the CDR3 reads CASSLVASASGTDTQYF. The CDR3 DNA sequence: TGTGCCAGCAGCTTAGTAGCCTCGGCTAGCGGGACAGATACGCAGTATTTT. This chain links TRBV7-6 with TRBJ2-3; 8 positions match TRBD2. Germline lookup yields CDR1 SGHVS and CDR2 FNYEAQ. The ends lost 1 base at V and 3 bases at J; junction bases unmatched: 9. The CDR3 consists of 17 residues.

A few counts support this clonotype. CDR3: CASSSQKYPREWFF. DNA of the CDR3: TGTGCCAGCAGCTCCCAAAAGTACCCCCGGGAGTGGTTCTTC. The chain joins TRBV7-2 to TRBJ2-1, with a weak D call TRBD2 (6 bases). The V end lost 4 bases, the J end lost 15 bases, and 22 bases lay between the germline ends. Germline V gene data show CDR1 as SGHTA and CDR2 as FQGNSA. This CDR3 is built from 14 residues.

Ten or more counts support this clonotype. The chain combines TRBV15 with TRBJ1-1; D gene ambiguous. CDR1 is LNHNV and CDR2 is YYDKDF in the germline V gene (reference sequence). The germline V and J ends were trimmed by 6 bases and 3 bases, with 20 bases remaining between them. The CDR3 loop spans 16 amino acids. In DNA, the CDR3 is TGTGCCACCAGTCCTAACCGGGAGTGGCGGGACACTGAAGCTTTCTTT. The encoded protein is CATSPNREWRDTEAFF.

This clonotype was seen repeatedly, ten times or more. The chain employs TRBV5-1 and TRBJ2-3, with TRBD2 matching 8 bases. The CDR3 loop spans 15 amino acids. The germline gives CDR1 SGHRS, CDR2 YFSETQ. Trimming removed 3 bases from V and 0 bases from J; junction bases left unmatched: 3. The CDR3 is CASSSTSGSTDTQYF. CDR3 nucleotide sequence: TGCGCCAGCAGCTCAACTAGCGGTAGCACAGATACGCAGTATTTT.

This clonotype was seen at least ten times. The chain employs TRBV11-1 and TRBJ2-1, with 7 positions matching TRBD1. V was pared by 5 bases and J by 9 bases, with 16 bases of the junction left unmatched. The length of the CDR3 is 16 residues. CDR1 and CDR2 (germline): SGHAT, FQDESV (reference sequence). The CDR3 bases are TGTGCCAGCAGCGCAAATCCGGGACAGTCTTCTGGTGAGCAGTTCTTC. The encoded protein is CASSANPGQSSGEQFF.

This clonotype was picked up many times. A read error may produce the germline difference seen at one junction end. The chain has TRBV20-1 and TRBJ1-3; 7 positions agree with TRBD1. The CDR3 has 15 residues. CDR1 DFQATT and CDR2 SNEGSKA come from the germline V gene (reference sequence). This CDR3 reads CSARGYRGDGNTIYF. In nucleotides, the CDR3 is TGCAGTGCCAGAGGATACAGGGGAGATGGAAACACCATATATTTT.

There are many counts of this clonotype. The CDR3 protein is CATSREDGQPQHF. The CDR3 nucleotides read TGTGCCACCAGCAGAGAAGACGGTCAGCCCCAGCATTTT. The chain uses TRBV15 and TRBJ1-5, with D uncertain. Germline lookup yields CDR1 LNHNV and CDR2 YYDKDF (reference sequence). Trimming took 0 bases from V and 6 from J, leaving 6 bases between them. The CDR3 has 13 amino acids.